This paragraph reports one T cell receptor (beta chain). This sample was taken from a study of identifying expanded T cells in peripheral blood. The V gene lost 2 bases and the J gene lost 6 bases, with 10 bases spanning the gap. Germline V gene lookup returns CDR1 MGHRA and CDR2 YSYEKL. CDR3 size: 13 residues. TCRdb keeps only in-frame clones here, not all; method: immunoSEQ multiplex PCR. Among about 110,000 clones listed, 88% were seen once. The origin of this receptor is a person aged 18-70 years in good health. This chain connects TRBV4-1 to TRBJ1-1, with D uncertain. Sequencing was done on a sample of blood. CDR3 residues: CASSQTERAEAFF. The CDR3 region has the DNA TGCGCCAGCAGCCAAACGGAGAGGGCTGAAGCTTTCTTT.